The TCR beta chain under discussion was sequenced for a study of T cells in Graves' hyperthyroidism and ophthalmopathy. Study overall: At the time of initial diagnosis and before any treatment, peripheral blood was collected.

Worth noting for this clonotype: Its target is not known.

Researchers amplified the TCR beta CDR3 regions from RNA transcripts. Using the HTBI primer set, a first-round RT-PCR was run on the TCR CDR3. TCRdb re-analysed the multiplex PCR reads in MiXCR, keeping a single row per CDR3 protein. The repertoire holds a few hundred thousand distinct CDR3 sequences, with approximately 15% as singletons. The CDR3 consists of 14 residues. Looked up from germline, CDR1 is KGHSH and CDR2 is LQKENI. V was clipped by 4 bases and J by 1 base, with 10 bases between them. Regarding the study as a whole: Most clonotypes expanded in thyroid above 0.001 were likewise present in blood.

Any patient presenting with uncontrolled infection, other autoimmune disease, pregnancy or lactation was left out. An approximately 10 ml volume of fresh peripheral blood provided the PBMCs. The sequencing sample was made of blood. This TCR derives from a young woman with Graves' hyperthyroidism. The genes are TRBV18 and TRBJ1-1, with a tentative D call TRBD1 (5 bases). The CDR3 DNA reads TGTGCCAGCTCACGGGGACTGAGGAACACTGAAGCTTTCTTT. This gives the protein CASSRGLRNTEAFF.